These 30 T cell receptor beta chains were all obtained from the same sample, sequenced in a study of cytomegalovirus exposure and HLA in healthy donors. The primer mix had 60 Vbeta and 13 Jbeta primers. Assay: immunoSEQ multiplex PCR; the TCRdb copy retains only in-frame clones and omits some. Among approximately 290,000 clones, 80% were seen once, and the ten largest hold about 0.3%. The specimen sequenced was PBMCs. The receptors were sampled from a girl aged 2 to 9 in good health and CMV-seronegative.

The chain carries TRBV7-9 and TRBJ2-1; 12 bases line up with TRBD2. Trimming at V came to 1 base and at J to 11 bases, leaving 3 bases not matched to a gene. This CDR3 is built from 14 residues. Germline CDR1 and CDR2: SEHNR and FQNEAQ (reference sequence). CDR3 residues: CASSLVLAGGKQFF. CDR3 sequence (DNA): TGTGCCAGCAGCTTAGTACTAGCGGGGGGCAAGCAGTTCTTC.

This sequence joins TRBV9 and TRBJ1-5; D is unclear. Germline lookup yields CDR1 SGDLS and CDR2 YYNGEE. CDR3 length equals 14 residues. V was pared by 4 bases and J by 1 base, with 9 bases between. The CDR3 here is CASSPTGSNQPQHF. The CDR3 DNA reads as TGTGCCAGCAGCCCGACCGGGAGCAATCAGCCCCAGCATTTT.

J is TRBJ1-1 and V is TRBV6-5, with 10 nucleotides matching TRBD1. Per germline, CDR1 MNHEY and CDR2 SVGAGI. V gave up 6 bases and J gave up 10 bases; unmatched junction bases: 2. This CDR3 region has 11 residues. The CDR3 here is CASSGDRGAFF. CDR3 coding DNA: TGTGCCAGCAGCGGGGACAGGGGAGCTTTCTTT.

This chain links TRBV6-5 with TRBJ2-3; no clear D gene. There are 15 residues in the CDR3. Trimming stripped 1 base from V and 0 bases from J, with 8 bases between. Germline V CDR1 and CDR2: MNHEY, SVGAGI. The CDR3 DNA follows: TGTGCCAGCAGTTACTTTCCAGAAAGCACAGATACGCAGTATTTT. This codes for CASSYFPESTDTQYF.

The chain uses TRBV30 and TRBJ2-1, with a tentative D call TRBD1 (5 bases). Per the germline V gene, CDR1 is GTSNPN and CDR2 is SVGIG (reference sequence). This CDR3 is 13 amino acids long. V was trimmed by 4 bases and J by 5 bases, leaving 12 bases between them. The CDR3 loop reads CAWTSSGNNEQFF. DNA for the CDR3: TGTGCCTGGACAAGTTCAGGGAACAATGAGCAGTTCTTC.

The chain employs TRBV5-1 and TRBJ2-3, with TRBD2 matching 8 bases. The CDR3 contains 15 residues. The V and J ends lost 4 bases and 1 base, in that order; junction bases with no gene match: 5. Germline V gene lookup returns CDR1 SGHRS and CDR2 YFSETQ. CDR3 residues: CASSDRAGGTDTQYF. CDR3 coding DNA: TGCGCCAGCAGCGATCGAGCGGGAGGCACAGATACGCAGTATTTT.

The V call is TRBV28, the J call TRBJ2-7; 8 nucleotides line up with TRBD1. The CDR3 contains 14 residues. Germline trimming cut 6 bases from V and 6 bases from J; bases unmatched to any gene: 10. The germline V gene encodes CDR1 MDHEN and CDR2 SYDVKM. CDR3 in DNA: TGTGCCAGCAGCCCCGCCCAGGGGGCGCGCGAGCAGTACTTC. Protein sequence: CASSPAQGAREQYF.

The chain is built from TRBV5-1 and TRBJ2-7; TRBD1 matches 8 bases. Germline-derived CDR1 and CDR2 are SGHRS and YFSETQ. The CDR3 consists of 14 residues. V gave up 5 bases and J gave up 7 bases; unmatched junction bases: 11. CDR3 protein: CASRPRQGRWEQYF. DNA for the CDR3: TGCGCCAGCAGACCGCGACAGGGGCGGTGGGAGCAGTACTTC. Full variable domain (missing parts from reference TRBV5-1 and TRBJ2-7): KAGVTQTPRYLIKTRGQQVTLSCSPISGHRSVSWYQQTPGQGLQFLFEYFSETQRNKGNFPGRFSGRQFSNSRSEMNVSTLELGDSALYLCASRPRQGRWEQYFGPGTRLTVT.

The rearrangement uses TRBV28 and TRBJ1-5; D call uncertain. This CDR3 is built from 16 residues. CDR1 is MDHEN, CDR2 SYDVKM, per germline. V lost 4 bases, J lost 3 bases, and 16 bases lay in between. The CDR3 protein is CASSWEVLVPNQPQHF. The CDR3, as DNA: TGTGCCAGCAGTTGGGAGGTTTTAGTACCCAATCAGCCCCAGCATTTT. Looking up the rest from reference TRBV28 and TRBJ1-5 gives the full variable domain: DVKVTQSSRYLVKRTGEKVFLECVQDMDHENMFWYRQDPGLGLRLIYFSYDVKMKEKGDIPEGYSVSREKKERFSLILESASTNQTSMYLCASSWEVLVPNQPQHFGDGTRLSIL.

The chain joins TRBV6-6 to TRBJ1-4, with D tentatively TRBD1 (5 bases). V gave up 0 bases and J gave up 11 bases, with 16 bases separating them. This CDR3 is built from 15 residues. Germline V gene lookup returns CDR1 MNHNY and CDR2 SVGAGI (reference sequence). CDR3 sequence reads: CASSYSRPRKGKLFF. CDR3 bases: TGTGCCAGCAGTTACTCGAGGCCGAGGAAGGGGAAACTGTTTTTT.

The rearrangement joins TRBV6-9 to TRBJ1-2, with 9 bases matching TRBD1. CDR3 length: 17 residues. The V and J ends lost 6 bases and 2 bases, in that order; junction bases with no gene match: 13. From germline, CDR1 is MNHGY and CDR2 SVAAGI. The CDR3 reads CASRNPSGTGRNYGYTF. Written as DNA, the CDR3 is TGTGCCAGCAGAAACCCTTCCGGGACAGGGAGAAACTATGGCTACACCTTC.

This chain joins TRBV28 and TRBJ1-5, with D possibly being TRBD1 (5 bases). CDR1 is MDHEN and CDR2 is SYDVKM in the germline V gene. The CDR3 is made up of 15 amino acids. V was clipped by 7 bases and J by 2 bases, with 15 bases between them. CDR3 in DNA: TGTGCCAGCACGCTCGGGGGAAGCGGCAATCAGCCCCAGCATTTT. It yields the protein CASTLGGSGNQPQHF.

This rearrangement joins TRBV4-1 to TRBJ2-1; a weak D match, TRBD2 (7 bases). V was pared by 3 bases and J by 8 bases, with 23 bases between. The CDR3 sequence is 17 residues long. Per the germline V gene, CDR1 is MGHRA and CDR2 is YSYEKL. The CDR3, as DNA: TGCGCCAGCAGCCAGGGGGGAAGAGGGGGGGCCCGATATGAGCAGTTCTTC. Translation: CASSQGGRGGARYEQFF.

The CDR3 DNA reads as TGTGCCGGGCTGCGAGGGGGCAGTTCCTACGAGCAGTACTTC. It codes for CAGLRGGSSYEQYF. The J gene is TRBJ2-7, the V gene TRBV2, with TRBD1 matching over 7 bases. CDR1 and CDR2 from the germline V gene are SNHLY and FYNNEI. There are 14 residues in the CDR3. J was trimmed by 1 base and V by 11 bases; bases with no gene match: 11.

Only a few counts were recorded for this clone. The rearrangement uses TRBV10-2 and TRBJ2-7; perhaps TRBD1 as D (6 bases). V dropped 0 bases and J dropped 3 bases, with 9 bases sitting between them. This CDR3 is built from 14 residues. CDR1 WSHSY and CDR2 SAAADI come from the germline V gene. The CDR3 region has the DNA TGCGCCAGCAGTGAGTCTTGGGGGCTCTACGAGCAGTACTTC. This sequence encodes CASSESWGLYEQYF.

This clone was observed a few times. The chain is built from TRBV7-8 and TRBJ1-1; no clear D gene. Trimming took 5 bases from V and 1 from J, leaving 8 bases between them. Germline V gene data show CDR1 as SGHVS and CDR2 as FQNEAQ. CDR3 length: 13 amino acids. The chain's CDR3 is CASSPIWNTEAFF. The CDR3 DNA reads as TGTGCCAGCAGCCCTATATGGAACACTGAAGCTTTCTTT.

This clone was seen a few times. Mismatch with germline at one junction end may stem from a read error. The J gene is TRBJ2-1, the V gene TRBV6-1, with D perhaps matching TRBD2 (6 bases). Germline values: CDR1 MNHNS, CDR2 SASEGT. The CDR3 is 12 amino acids. CDR3 in amino acids: CASSDYRDSQLF. Written as DNA, the CDR3 is TGTGCCAGCAGTGACTACCGGGACTCCCAGCTCTTC.

V gene TRBV6-4 combines with J gene TRBJ1-6; 8 bases match TRBD1. CDR1 and CDR2 (germline): MRHNA, SNTAGT. This CDR3 is built from 15 residues. V shed 3 bases, J shed 7 bases, and the junction held 5 bases outside the gene matches. CDR3 sequence (DNA): TGTGCCAGCAGTGAGAGGACAGGGCGGAATTCACCCCTCCACTTT. It specifies CASSERTGRNSPLHF.

V is TRBV9 and J is TRBJ1-6; no clear D. The V end was cut by 3 bases, the J end by 7 bases, with 11 bases between. The CDR3 is made up of 14 amino acids. CDR1 and CDR2 from the germline V gene are SGDLS and YYNGEE. This CDR3 reads CASSARDQNSPLHF. CDR3 in DNA: TGTGCCAGCAGCGCCCGGGATCAAAATTCACCCCTCCACTTT.

This chain joins TRBV7-8 and TRBJ2-7; maybe TRBD2 (7 bases). Germline loops: CDR1 SGHVS, CDR2 FQNEAQ. The V and J ends lost 5 bases and 5 bases respectively, with 19 bases between them. The CDR3 contains 15 residues. CDR3 loop: CASSPVGGVVNEQYF. For the CDR3, the DNA is TGTGCCAGCAGCCCGGTAGGGGGGGTCGTCAACGAGCAGTACTTC.

The rearrangement uses TRBV27 and TRBJ1-5; TRBD1 might be the D (5 bases). Germline-derived CDR1 and CDR2 are MNHEY and SMNVEV (reference sequence). With 2 bases removed from V and 5 bases from J, the gap between germline ends came to 7 bases. CDR3 size: 13 residues. For the CDR3, the DNA is TGTGCCAGCAGTTTACGGGGGTATCAGCCCCAGCATTTT. The encoded protein is CASSLRGYQPQHF.

The V gene is TRBV30, the J gene TRBJ1-2, with TRBD1 matching 7 bases. The CDR3 contains 12 residues. Germline loops: CDR1 GTSNPN, CDR2 SVGIG (reference sequence). J was trimmed by 4 bases and V by 7 bases; bases with no gene match: 6. CDR3: CASHRGSYGYTF. CDR3 sequence (DNA): TGTGCCTCGCACAGGGGAAGCTATGGCTACACCTTC. Full variable domain (rest looked up from reference TRBV30 and TRBJ1-2): SQTIHQWPATLVQPVGSPLSLECTVEGTSNPNLYWYRQAAGRGLQLLFYSVGIGQISSEVPQNLSASRPQDRQFILSSKKLLLSDSGFYLCASHRGSYGYTFGSGTRLTVV.

The rearrangement links TRBV7-6 to TRBJ2-7, with D perhaps matching TRBD2 (7 bases). V lost 1 base and J lost 3, with 16 bases in between. The CDR3 loop spans 16 amino acids. Germline V gives CDR1 SGHVS, CDR2 FNYEAQ. The chain's CDR3 is CASSLGGGGSGYEQYF. The CDR3 DNA reads as TGTGCCAGCAGCTTAGGAGGGGGAGGGTCGGGCTACGAGCAGTACTTC. The full variable domain, in which reference TRBV7-6 and TRBJ2-7 provide the parts outside the CDR3, is GAGVSQSPRYKVTKRGQDVALRCDPISGHVSLYWYRQALGQGPEFLTYFNYEAQQDKSGLPNDRFSAERPEGSISTLTIQRTEQRDSAMYRCASSLGGGGSGYEQYFGPGTRLTVT.

The V gene is TRBV29-1, the J gene TRBJ2-2; 10 nucleotides align to TRBD2. CDR3 length: 16 amino acids. J gave up 4 bases and V 1 base, and 6 bases lay outside the gene matches. Germline V gene data show CDR1 as SQVTM and CDR2 as ANQGSEA. The CDR3 is CSVEGGASGSTGELFF. The CDR3 nucleotides read TGCAGCGTTGAAGGTGGGGCTAGCGGGAGCACCGGGGAGCTGTTTTTT.

This clone is a singleton in its sample. The germline gene is not matched at one end of the junction; a read error may be the cause. The chain links TRBV7-9 to TRBJ1-4; TRBD1 might be the D (6 bases). Germline loops: CDR1 SEHNR, CDR2 FQNEAQ (reference sequence). CDR3 length: 16 amino acids. CDR3 amino acids: CSSSSQGRRANEKLFF. In DNA, the CDR3 is TGTTCCAGCAGCTCCCAGGGGCGTCGAGCTAATGAAAAACTGTTTTTT.

The gene calls are TRBV18 and TRBJ1-2; weak D call: TRBD1 (5 bases). Germline V lookup: CDR1 KGHSH, CDR2 LQKENI. Deletions cut 6 bases from V and 3 bases from J, with 14 bases between. This CDR3 is 14 amino acids long. CDR3: CASSPGGNYYGYTF. The CDR3 coding sequence is TGTGCCAGCTCCCCCGGGGGGAACTACTATGGCTACACCTTC. Full variable domain (remainder filled in from reference TRBV18 and TRBJ1-2): NAGVMQNPRHLVRRRGQEARLRCSPMKGHSHVYWYRQLPEEGLKFMVYLQKENIIDESGMPKERFSAEFPKEGPSILRIQQVVRGDSAAYFCASSPGGNYYGYTFGSGTRLTVV.

The V gene is TRBV28, the J gene TRBJ2-1; D is possibly TRBD2 (7 bases). Germline V gene data show CDR1 as MDHEN and CDR2 as SYDVKM. Between the trimmed V and J ends, which lost 6 bases and 12 bases, there was a span of 18 bases. The CDR3 contains 13 residues. CDR3 coding DNA: TGTGCCAGCAGGGGGGGGCGGGGGATACTGCAGTTCTTC. Translated: CASRGGRGILQFF.

The V and J genes are TRBV29-1 and TRBJ2-2; TRBD1 matches 7 bases. Germline assignment: CDR1 SQVTM and CDR2 ANQGSEA. The CDR3 runs to 12 residues. Unmatched junction bases numbered 4, after V lost 6 bases and J lost 6 bases. This CDR3 is CSVVQGSGELFF. The CDR3 coding sequence is TGCAGCGTGGTACAGGGGTCCGGGGAGCTGTTTTTT.

This chain uses TRBV28 with TRBJ1-3; D gene ambiguous. Germline CDR1 MDHEN, CDR2 SYDVKM. CDR3 length equals 14 residues. The V and J ends lost 4 bases and 0 bases respectively, with 7 bases between them. The CDR3 loop reads CASSSRSSGNTIYF. CDR3 bases: TGTGCCAGCAGTTCCCGTAGCTCTGGAAACACCATATATTTT.

This rearrangement joins TRBV7-8 to TRBJ2-7, with 7 bases aligning to TRBD1. The CDR3 loop spans 15 amino acids. The V gene's germline CDR1 is SGHVS and CDR2 FQNEAQ. V was clipped by 2 bases and J by 6 bases; unmatched bases: 10. CDR3 residues: CASSLLGQTFSEQYF. Here the CDR3 DNA reads TGTGCCAGCAGCTTATTGGGACAGACGTTCTCCGAGCAGTACTTC.